A single sample gave rise to the 25 T cell receptor beta chains below, sequenced in a study of HIV-infected patients and healthy controls. Reverse transcription used around 500 ng RNA and constant-region primers for alpha and beta. Using multiplexing indices, alpha and beta chain libraries were generated apart by chain-specific third strand synthesis. TCRdb redid the calling of the 5' RACE reads with MiXCR, one entry per CDR3 protein. The sample contains about 16,000 distinct CDR3 sequences, more than 8% of which appear only once. No cell fractionation was done, so the repertoire covers all unsorted peripheral blood T cells. Sequenced material: blood. Every receptor here comes from an adult in good health.

This clonotype was observed a handful of times. The chain joins TRBV19 to TRBJ1-2; unclear D gene. The CDR3 sequence is 13 residues long. CDR1 is LNHDA and CDR2 is SQIVND in the germline V gene (reference sequence). V shed 1 base and J shed 8 bases, with 11 bases lying between them. CDR3 in DNA: TGTGCCAGTAGTATAGTACCCGACTCAGGCTACACCTTC. This codes for CASSIVPDSGYTF.

The rearrangement links TRBV10-3 to TRBJ1-5; tentative D call: TRBD1 (5 bases). Germline assignment: CDR1 ENHRY and CDR2 SYGVKD. This CDR3 region has 13 residues. The germline V and J ends were trimmed by 6 bases and 9 bases, with 15 bases remaining between them. This CDR3 is CAIREGRGAPQHF. The CDR3 coding sequence is TGTGCCATCAGGGAGGGACGAGGGGCGCCCCAGCATTTT.

This clonotype was observed at least ten times. The chain employs TRBV20-1 and TRBJ2-7; the D is unclear. The CDR3 has 12 residues. V was cut by 6 bases and J by 0 bases, with 9 bases left in between. Germline CDR1 reads DFQATT; CDR2 reads SNEGSKA (reference sequence). For the CDR3, the DNA is TGCAGTGCAAGTCAGAGCTCCTACGAGCAGTACTTC. Translating gives CSASQSSYEQYF.

This clonotype was observed a handful of times. The chain recombines TRBV4-3 with TRBJ2-5; D is undetermined. The length of the CDR3 is 14 residues. Per germline, CDR1 LGHNA and CDR2 YSLEER. The V gene lost 0 bases and the J gene lost 4 bases, with 9 bases spanning the gap. The CDR3 nucleotides read TGCGCCAGCAGCCAAGATCTAGAACGAGAGACCCAGTACTTC. It specifies CASSQDLERETQYF.

In its sample, this clonotype ranks as medium-sized. This rearrangement joins TRBV10-3 to TRBJ2-5; D not certain. This CDR3 contains 14 residues. CDR1 and CDR2 from the germline V gene are ENHRY and SYGVKD. V shed 3 bases and J shed 2 bases, with 10 bases lying between them. CDR3 sequence reads: CAISDFVLQETQYF. The CDR3 DNA reads TGTGCCATCAGTGACTTTGTGTTACAAGAGACCCAGTACTTC.

This clonotype counts as medium-sized. The J gene is TRBJ2-3, the V gene TRBV6-2 or TRBV6-3; a weak D match, TRBD2 (6 bases). Germline V CDR1 and CDR2: MNHEY, SVGEGT. The length of the CDR3 is 13 residues. V lost 5 bases to trimming and J lost 3 bases, with 9 bases between them. Written as DNA, the CDR3 is TGTGCCAGCAGTGCCCGGGAGACAGATACGCAGTATTTT. The encoded protein is CASSARETDTQYF.

This clonotype was counted only a few times. The chain couples TRBV12-3 or TRBV12-4 to TRBJ2-1; D is unresolved. The CDR3 totals 15 residues. Trimming removed 3 bases at V and 0 bases at J, with 9 bases between. The CDR3 region is CASSFGRSSYNEQFF. CDR3 nucleotides: TGTGCCAGCAGTTTCGGGCGGAGCTCCTACAATGAGCAGTTCTTC.

This clonotype was seen repeatedly, ten times or more. The chain employs TRBV5-1 and TRBJ1-1; D gene unclear. The V and J ends lost 5 bases and 5 bases respectively, with 4 bases between them. The CDR3 contains 10 residues. The germline V gene has CDR1 SGHRS and CDR2 YFSETQ. The CDR3, as DNA: TGCGCCAGCAGGGGGACTGAAGCTTTCTTT. This translates into CASRGTEAFF. Complete variable domain (other parts from reference TRBV5-1 and TRBJ1-1): KAGVTQTPRYLIKTRGQQVTLSCSPISGHRSVSWYQQTPGQGLQFLFEYFSETQRNKGNFPGRFSGRQFSNSRSEMNVSTLELGDSALYLCASRGTEAFFGQGTRLTVV.

The sample holds many counts of this clonotype. The J gene is TRBJ1-1, the V gene TRBV7-2, with D hard to call. V lost 1 base to trimming and J lost 4 bases, with 10 bases between them. This CDR3 is 14 amino acids long. CDR1 and CDR2 from the germline V gene are SGHTA and FQGNSA. CDR3 residues: CASSLGAFGTEAFF. The CDR3 nucleotides read TGTGCCAGCAGCTTAGGGGCCTTCGGCACTGAAGCTTTCTTT.

About this clonotype itself: Since a much larger clone is just one base distant, this may be a read error. The chain uses TRBV18 and TRBJ1-1, with unresolved D. V was trimmed by 0 bases and J by 6 bases, leaving 8 bases between them. This CDR3 has 13 amino acids. Per germline, CDR1 KGHSH and CDR2 LQKENI. The CDR3 loop reads CASSPPDDPEAFF. The CDR3 nucleotides are TGTGCCAGCTCACCACCGGACGACCCTGAAGCTTTCTTT.

This clonotype was seen at least ten times. The J gene is TRBJ1-5, the V gene TRBV5-1; no definite D call. CDR1 and CDR2 from the germline V gene are SGHRS and YFSETQ. Trimming stripped 4 bases from V and 9 bases from J, with 17 bases between. The CDR3 covers 14 residues. The CDR3 here is CASSVGLAGRPQHF. CDR3 DNA: TGCGCCAGCAGCGTTGGGCTGGCGGGTCGGCCCCAGCATTTT.

In its sample, this clonotype is medium-sized (0.01 to 0.1%). V usage is TRBV4-1 and J usage is TRBJ1-2; weak D call: TRBD1 (5 bases). Germline V gene sequence: CDR1 MGHRA, CDR2 YSYEKL. The CDR3 consists of 15 residues. Trimming pared 0 bases from V and 4 bases from J, leaving 12 bases between. Written as DNA, the CDR3 is TGCGCCAGCAGCCAAGAGATGGGGCGGGGCTATGGCTACACCTTC. Amino acid sequence: CASSQEMGRGYGYTF.

At least ten counts were recorded for this clonotype. The CDR3 DNA reads TGCGCCAGCAGCGGTTCGGCTATTGACTTTTTGGTTGTGGGCACAGATACGCAGTATTTT. It codes for CASSGSAIDFLVVGTDTQYF. This chain joins TRBV5-1 and TRBJ2-3; D gene uncertain. The V end was cut by 4 bases, the J end by 1 base, with 28 bases between. Germline V gene sequence: CDR1 SGHRS, CDR2 YFSETQ. The CDR3 has 20 amino acids.

The rearrangement links TRBV6-6 to TRBJ1-5, with D unclear. Between the trimmed V and J ends, which lost 8 bases and 3 bases, there was a span of 17 bases. The CDR3 consists of 15 residues. Germline V gives CDR1 MNHNY, CDR2 SVGAGI (reference sequence). CDR3 in DNA: TGTGCCAGCCACGCTGGCGGCAGGAACAATCAGCCCCAGCATTTT. This translates into CASHAGGRNNQPQHF.

This clonotype showed up many times. Here the CDR3 DNA reads TGCAGCGTTCCCGGACAGGGGTATAACGAGCAGTACTTC. This encodes CSVPGQGYNEQYF. V usage is TRBV29-1 and J usage is TRBJ2-7; the match to TRBD1 covers 9 bases. CDR1 and CDR2 from the germline V gene are SQVTM and ANQGSEA. CDR3 size: 13 residues. V trimming: 5 bases; J trimming: 5 bases; junction bases outside the gene matches: 7.

Many counts were recorded for this clonotype. This rearrangement joins TRBV5-8 to TRBJ2-5; D gene unclear. The germline V and J ends were trimmed by 4 bases and 0 bases, with 10 bases remaining between them. The CDR3 is 14 amino acids. Germline loops: CDR1 SGHTS, CDR2 YDEGEE. The CDR3 sequence is CASSLKTYQETQYF. For the CDR3, the DNA is TGTGCCAGCAGCCTAAAGACGTACCAAGAGACCCAGTACTTC.

By frequency in the sample, this clonotype is medium-sized. V usage is TRBV2 and J usage is TRBJ2-3, with 10 bases identical to TRBD2. V shed 6 bases and J 3 bases; nucleotides not matched to a gene: 6. The length of the CDR3 is 15 residues. Looked up from germline, CDR1 is SNHLY and CDR2 is FYNNEI. The CDR3 nucleotides are TGTGCCAGCAGCCTTTCTAGCGGGAGAACAGATACGCAGTATTTT. It yields the protein CASSLSSGRTDTQYF.

As to this clonotype: A much more abundant neighbour one base away suggests this may be a read error. The rearrangement uses TRBV20-1 and TRBJ1-5, with 7 bases that match TRBD1. The CDR3 runs 14 residues. V trimming: 5 bases; J trimming: 4 bases; junction bases outside the gene matches: 8. The V gene's germline CDR1 is DFQATT and CDR2 SNEGSKA (reference sequence). The CDR3 loop reads CSAFGTDRNQPQHF. DNA for the CDR3: TGCAGTGCTTTCGGGACAGATAGGAATCAGCCCCAGCATTTT.

The gene calls are TRBV21-1 and TRBJ2-7; the table gives TRBD1 as D, unverified against the DNA. TRBV21-1 is shown as a pseudogene. The CDR3 has 14 amino acids. CDR3 in DNA: TGTGCCAGCAGTCCCGATCCCAGCTCCTACGAGCAGTACGTC. Its translation is CASSPDPSSYEQYV.

This clonotype was detected ten times or more. This sequence joins TRBV9 and TRBJ2-3; D is possibly TRBD1 (5 bases). Germline lookup yields CDR1 SGDLS and CDR2 YYNGEE. This CDR3 region has 16 residues. The V gene lost 0 bases and the J gene lost 5 bases, with 16 bases spanning the gap. CDR3 residues: CASSVVGSLQGDTQYF. The CDR3 coding sequence is TGTGCCAGCAGCGTAGTGGGAAGCCTGCAGGGAGATACGCAGTATTTT.

This clonotype was counted at least ten times. This rearrangement joins TRBV27 to TRBJ2-7, with D tentatively TRBD2 (6 bases). Germline assignment: CDR1 MNHEY and CDR2 SMNVEV (reference sequence). The V end was cut by 10 bases, the J end by 4 bases, with 14 bases between. This CDR3 region has 12 residues. For the CDR3, the DNA is TGTGCCACCCGGGGGTTGGGGTACGAGCAGTACGTC. This translates into CATRGLGYEQYV.

Relative to its sample, this clonotype is medium-sized. The rearrangement links TRBV29-1 to TRBJ2-5; D may be TRBD1 (6 bases). Germline V lookup: CDR1 SQVTM, CDR2 ANQGSEA. Trimming took off 2 bases at V and 2 bases at J, with 9 bases between the two ends. The CDR3 totals 13 residues. As DNA, the CDR3 is TGCAGCGTTGAATCTGGACAGCAAGAGACCCAGTACTTC. It is translated as CSVESGQQETQYF.

This clonotype has a count of ten or more. The chain recombines TRBV28 with TRBJ2-5; 10 bases line up with TRBD2. The CDR3 consists of 15 residues. CDR1 MDHEN and CDR2 SYDVKM come from the germline V gene. J lost 6 bases, V lost 6 bases, and 10 bases had no gene match. CDR3: CASSSSTSGLQTQYF. The CDR3, as DNA: TGTGCCAGCAGCTCCTCGACTAGCGGGTTGCAGACCCAGTACTTC.

This clonotype is termed medium-sized. The chain is built from TRBV29-1 and TRBJ2-1; TRBD1 or TRBD2 may be the D gene (5 bases each). The length of the CDR3 is 14 residues. The germline V and J ends were trimmed by 5 bases and 8 bases, with 19 bases remaining between them. The germline V gene encodes CDR1 SQVTM and CDR2 ANQGSEA. This CDR3 reads CSVTTGTPHDEQFF. DNA of the CDR3: TGCAGCGTTACCACCGGGACCCCGCATGATGAGCAGTTCTTC.

The chain combines TRBV24-1 with TRBJ2-2; D perhaps matches TRBD1 (5 bases). This CDR3 is built from 14 residues. The V gene lost 3 bases and the J gene lost 2 bases, with 6 bases spanning the gap. Germline lookup yields CDR1 KGHDR and CDR2 SFDVKD. The CDR3 region is CATSDGQNTGELFF. Written as DNA, the CDR3 is TGTGCCACCAGTGATGGACAAAACACCGGGGAGCTGTTTTTT.